This T cell receptor (beta chain) emerged from a study of shared clonotypes between healthy human individuals. General study results and limits: A handful of donors shared around 5.1% of their naive CD4 clonotypes. Sampling included only blood; tissue repertoires likely differ.

It was across several immunoSEQ plates that each subset's genomic DNA was evenly split. The repertoire was sequenced with immunoSEQ multiplex PCR; TCRdb's copy has only in-frame clones and lacks some. The table includes about 1 million clones, roughly 80% detected once. The healthy adult donors were HIV-negative and reported no recent acute infections or vaccinations. CDR1 is GTSNPN, CDR2 SVGIG, per germline (reference sequence). CDR3 length: 13 amino acids. V was trimmed by 0 bases and J by 11 bases, leaving 11 bases between them. This clone was recorded once. The antigen remains unidentified. The chain couples TRBV30 to TRBJ1-6; the D is unclear. The clonotype was recovered from a man between 18 and 29 years old in good health. The specimen was memory CD4+ T cells sorted from blood. Subset defined: CD45RA-negative fraction. CDR3 loop: CAWSVSLGTPLHF. The DNA of the CDR3 is TGTGCCTGGAGTGTCTCTCTGGGGACACCCCTCCACTTT.